A selection of T cell receptor beta chains follows, all from one sample in a study of cytomegalovirus exposure and HLA in healthy donors. Generated by immunoSEQ multiplex PCR, the TCRdb table keeps only in-frame clones and is missing some. The table records about 140,000 clones, approximately 82% of them present only once. The sequenced sample was PBMCs. These TCRs come from a man aged 40-50 years in good health and CMV-seronegative. Both conserved end residues are trimmed from each CDR3. Each record gives: V gene, clone size, J gene, CDR3 protein. The size of a clone is reported for some rows only, either as once, few or many, or as a class for expanded clones.

TRBV4-2	.	TRBJ2-1	ASSQGLANEQF
TRBV18	few	TRBJ1-1	ASSPLGAMMNTEAF
TRBV20-1	.	TRBJ1-1	SARDWGQAF
TRBV27	few	TRBJ2-3	ASSFSDRATDTQY
TRBV27	.	TRBJ2-6	AVHSGANVLT
TRBV5-1	.	TRBJ2-2	ASSPFLSGSTGELF
TRBV19	few	TRBJ1-2	ASSPGTDLRYGYT
TRBV4-3	.	TRBJ1-2	ASSQDSNYGYT
TRBV7-9	.	TRBJ2-6	ASSLVIGAGTGANVLT
TRBV9	.	TRBJ2-7	ASSVASSYEQY
TRBV6-5	.	TRBJ1-2	ASSYPGTYGYT
TRBV4-3	.	TRBJ2-3	ASSQSGSVDTQY
TRBV4-3	.	TRBJ2-1	ASSQDWASGENEQF
TRBV6-5	once	TRBJ1-6	ASTLTWTANSPLH
TRBV7-8	.	TRBJ2-7	ASSVNSGSSYEQY
TRBV5-1	.	TRBJ2-1	ASSLMYYNEQF
TRBV7-2	.	.	ASRDPGAGGSYEQY